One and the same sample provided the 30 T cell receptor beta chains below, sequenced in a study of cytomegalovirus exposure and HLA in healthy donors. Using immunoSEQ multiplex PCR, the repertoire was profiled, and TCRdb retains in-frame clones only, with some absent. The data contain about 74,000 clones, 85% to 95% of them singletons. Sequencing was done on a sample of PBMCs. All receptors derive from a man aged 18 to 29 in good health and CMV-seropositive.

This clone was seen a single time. The CDR3 sequence: CASSPGQGRETQYF. The CDR3 coding sequence is TGTGCCAGCAGCCCGGGACAGGGAAGAGAGACCCAGTACTTC. This chain links TRBV28 with TRBJ2-5; 9 bases match TRBD1. The V gene end was trimmed by 6 bases and the J gene end by 4 bases; junction bases not matched to a gene: 6. Germline CDR1 reads MDHEN; CDR2 reads SYDVKM. The CDR3 has 14 amino acids.

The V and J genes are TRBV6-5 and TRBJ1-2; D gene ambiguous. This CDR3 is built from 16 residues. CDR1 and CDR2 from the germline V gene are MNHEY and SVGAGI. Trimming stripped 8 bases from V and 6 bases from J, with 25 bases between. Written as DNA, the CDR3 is TGTGCCAGCCGTTCTCAATCCCAACGGGTAAAGGATGGCTACACCTTC. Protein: CASRSQSQRVKDGYTF.

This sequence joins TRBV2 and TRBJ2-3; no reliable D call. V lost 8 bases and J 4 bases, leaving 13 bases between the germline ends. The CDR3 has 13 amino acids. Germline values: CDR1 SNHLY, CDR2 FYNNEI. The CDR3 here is CASAKQIADTQYF. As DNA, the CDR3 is TGTGCCAGCGCCAAACAGATTGCAGATACGCAGTATTTT.

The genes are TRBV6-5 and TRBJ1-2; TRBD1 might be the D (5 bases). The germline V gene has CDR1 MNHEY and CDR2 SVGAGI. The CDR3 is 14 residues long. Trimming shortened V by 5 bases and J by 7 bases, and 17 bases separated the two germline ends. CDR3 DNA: TGTGCCAGCAGTCCCGGGGGAGCTTTTATTGGCTACACCTTC. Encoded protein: CASSPGGAFIGYTF.

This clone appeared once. CDR3 coding DNA: TGCGCCAGCAGCTTGGTCTACTCCCTCAATGAGCAGTTCTTC. It yields the protein CASSLVYSLNEQFF. The chain couples TRBV5-1 to TRBJ2-1; D remains ambiguous. This CDR3 region has 14 residues. V dropped 0 bases and J dropped 6 bases, with 10 bases sitting between them. The germline gives CDR1 SGHRS, CDR2 YFSETQ.

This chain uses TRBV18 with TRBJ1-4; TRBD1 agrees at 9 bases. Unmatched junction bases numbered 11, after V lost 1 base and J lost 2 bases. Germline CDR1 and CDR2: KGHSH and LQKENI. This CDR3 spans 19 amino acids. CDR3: CASSPRDRDRDLTNEKLFF. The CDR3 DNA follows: TGTGCCAGCTCACCACGGGACCGGGACAGGGATTTGACTAATGAAAAACTGTTTTTT.

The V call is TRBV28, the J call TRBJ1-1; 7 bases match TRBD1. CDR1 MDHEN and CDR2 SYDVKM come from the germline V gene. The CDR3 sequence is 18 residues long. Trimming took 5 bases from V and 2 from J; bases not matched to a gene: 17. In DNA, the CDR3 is TGTGCCAGCAGTGTCGCCGGACAGGCAGGTAGTCTAAACACTGAAGCTTTCTTT. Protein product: CASSVAGQAGSLNTEAFF.

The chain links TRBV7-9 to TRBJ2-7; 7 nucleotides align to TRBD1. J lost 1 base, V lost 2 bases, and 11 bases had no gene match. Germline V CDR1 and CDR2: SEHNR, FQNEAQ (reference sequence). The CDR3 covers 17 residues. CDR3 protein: CASSLRTGTDESYEQYF. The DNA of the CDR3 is TGTGCCAGCAGCTTACGAACCGGGACAGATGAATCCTACGAGCAGTACTTC.

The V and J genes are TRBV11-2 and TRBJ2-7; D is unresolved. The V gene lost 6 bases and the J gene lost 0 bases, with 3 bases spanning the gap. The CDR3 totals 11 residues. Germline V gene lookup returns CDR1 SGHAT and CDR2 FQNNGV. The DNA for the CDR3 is TGTGCCAGCAGTAGCTCCTACGAGCAGTACTTC. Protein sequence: CASSSSYEQYF.

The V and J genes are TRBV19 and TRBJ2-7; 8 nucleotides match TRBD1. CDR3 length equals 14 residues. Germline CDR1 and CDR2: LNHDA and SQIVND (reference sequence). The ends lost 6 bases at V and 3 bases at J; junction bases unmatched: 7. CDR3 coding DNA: TGTGCCAGTAGCGTGGGGACAGGATTCTACGAGCAGTACTTC. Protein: CASSVGTGFYEQYF.

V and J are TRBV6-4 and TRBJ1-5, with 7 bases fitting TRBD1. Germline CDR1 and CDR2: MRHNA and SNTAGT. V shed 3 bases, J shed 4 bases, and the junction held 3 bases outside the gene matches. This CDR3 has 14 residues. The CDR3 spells CASSEQGSNQPQHF. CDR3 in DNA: TGTGCCAGCAGTGAACAGGGGTCGAATCAGCCCCAGCATTTT.

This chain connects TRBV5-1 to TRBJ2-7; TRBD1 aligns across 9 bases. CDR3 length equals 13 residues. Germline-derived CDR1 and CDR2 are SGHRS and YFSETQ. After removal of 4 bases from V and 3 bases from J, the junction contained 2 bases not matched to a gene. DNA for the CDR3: TGCGCCAGCAGCGAGGACAGGGGCTACGAGCAGTACTTC. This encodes CASSEDRGYEQYF.

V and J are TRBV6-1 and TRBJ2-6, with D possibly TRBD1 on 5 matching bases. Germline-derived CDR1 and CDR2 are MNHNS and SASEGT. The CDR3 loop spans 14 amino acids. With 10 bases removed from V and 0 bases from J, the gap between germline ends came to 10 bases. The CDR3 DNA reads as TGTGCCATCCTCGACAGCTCTGGGGCCAACGTCCTGACTTTC. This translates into CAILDSSGANVLTF.

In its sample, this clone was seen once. The CDR3 spells CASSSGTGSEKLFF. DNA for the CDR3: TGTGCCAGCAGCTCCGGGACAGGGTCGGAAAAACTGTTTTTT. This chain uses TRBV9 with TRBJ1-4; 9 bases fit TRBD1. The CDR3 extends over 14 amino acids. V shed 4 bases and J 8 bases; nucleotides not matched to a gene: 6. Germline V gene data show CDR1 as SGDLS and CDR2 as YYNGEE.

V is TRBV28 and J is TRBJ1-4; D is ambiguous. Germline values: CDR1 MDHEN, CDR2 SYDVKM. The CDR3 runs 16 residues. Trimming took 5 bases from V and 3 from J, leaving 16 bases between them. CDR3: CASSGFRASANEKLFF. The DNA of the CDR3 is TGTGCCAGCAGTGGCTTTCGAGCGTCAGCTAATGAAAAACTGTTTTTT.

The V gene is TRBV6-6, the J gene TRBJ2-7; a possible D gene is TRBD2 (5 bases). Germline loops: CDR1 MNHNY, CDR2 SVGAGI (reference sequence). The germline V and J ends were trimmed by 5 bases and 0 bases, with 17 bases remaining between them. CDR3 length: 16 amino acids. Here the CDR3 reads CASSGSADQFSYEQYF. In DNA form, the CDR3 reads TGTGCCAGCAGTGGTTCAGCGGACCAATTCTCCTACGAGCAGTACTTC.

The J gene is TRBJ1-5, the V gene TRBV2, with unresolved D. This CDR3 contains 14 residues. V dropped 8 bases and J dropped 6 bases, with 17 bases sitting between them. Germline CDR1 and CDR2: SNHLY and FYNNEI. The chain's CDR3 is CASSALNDRQPQHF. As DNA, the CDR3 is TGTGCCAGCTCTGCGTTAAATGATCGTCAGCCCCAGCATTTT.

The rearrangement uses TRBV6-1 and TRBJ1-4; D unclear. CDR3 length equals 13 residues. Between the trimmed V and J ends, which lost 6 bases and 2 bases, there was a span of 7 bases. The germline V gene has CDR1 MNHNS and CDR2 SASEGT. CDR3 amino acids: CASSPRTNEKLFF. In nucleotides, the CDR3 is TGTGCCAGCAGCCCGCGGACTAATGAAAAACTGTTTTTT.

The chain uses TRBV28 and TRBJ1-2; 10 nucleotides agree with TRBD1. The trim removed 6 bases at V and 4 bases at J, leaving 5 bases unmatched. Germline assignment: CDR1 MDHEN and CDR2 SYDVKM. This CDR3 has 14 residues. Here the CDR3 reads CASRSTGGGYGYTF. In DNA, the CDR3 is TGTGCCAGCAGGTCGACAGGGGGCGGCTATGGCTACACCTTC.

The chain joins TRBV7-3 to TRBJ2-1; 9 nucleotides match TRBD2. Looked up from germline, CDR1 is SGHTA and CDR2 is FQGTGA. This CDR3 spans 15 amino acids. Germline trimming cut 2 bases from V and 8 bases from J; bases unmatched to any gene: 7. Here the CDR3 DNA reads TGTGCCAGCAGCTTAGTAGGTAGCGGGAGCGATGAGCAGTTCTTC. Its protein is CASSLVGSGSDEQFF.

The CDR3 DNA reads as TGTGCCAGCAGTTCGGGGGACAGGGATTCCGGGGAGCTGTTTTTT. Protein: CASSSGDRDSGELFF. This rearrangement joins TRBV6-5 to TRBJ2-2; 9 nucleotides align to TRBD1. With 4 bases clipped from V and 6 bases from J, the junction kept 6 bases outside the gene matches. This CDR3 is 15 amino acids long. CDR1 is MNHEY and CDR2 is SVGAGI in the germline V gene.

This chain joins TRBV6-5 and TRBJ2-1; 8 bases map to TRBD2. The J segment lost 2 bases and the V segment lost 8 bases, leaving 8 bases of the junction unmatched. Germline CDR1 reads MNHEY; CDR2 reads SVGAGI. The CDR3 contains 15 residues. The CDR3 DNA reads TGTGCCAGCGGACGTTCGGGACTAGCCTACAATGAGCAGTTCTTC. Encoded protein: CASGRSGLAYNEQFF.

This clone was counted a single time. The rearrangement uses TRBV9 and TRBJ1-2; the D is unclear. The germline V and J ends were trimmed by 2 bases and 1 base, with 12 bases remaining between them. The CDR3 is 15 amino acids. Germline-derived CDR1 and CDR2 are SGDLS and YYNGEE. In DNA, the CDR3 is TGTGCCAGCAGCGTGGGATTACGGGGTAACTATGGCTACACCTTC. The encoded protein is CASSVGLRGNYGYTF.

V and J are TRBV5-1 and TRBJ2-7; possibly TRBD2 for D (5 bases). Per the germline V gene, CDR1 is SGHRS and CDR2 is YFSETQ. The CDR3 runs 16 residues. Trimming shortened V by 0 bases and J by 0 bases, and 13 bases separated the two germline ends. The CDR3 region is CASSLVGGKDSYEQYF. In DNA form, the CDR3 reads TGCGCCAGCAGCTTGGTTGGAGGTAAAGACTCCTACGAGCAGTACTTC. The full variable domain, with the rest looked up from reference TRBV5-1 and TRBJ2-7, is KAGVTQTPRYLIKTRGQQVTLSCSPISGHRSVSWYQQTPGQGLQFLFEYFSETQRNKGNFPGRFSGRQFSNSRSEMNVSTLELGDSALYLCASSLVGGKDSYEQYFGPGTRLTVT.

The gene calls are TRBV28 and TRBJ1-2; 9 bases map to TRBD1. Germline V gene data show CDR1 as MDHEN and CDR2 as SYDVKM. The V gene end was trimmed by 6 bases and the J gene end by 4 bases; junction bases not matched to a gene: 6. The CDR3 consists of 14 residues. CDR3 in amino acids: CASSVKDRGYGYTF. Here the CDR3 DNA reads TGTGCCAGCAGCGTGAAGGACAGGGGCTATGGCTACACCTTC.

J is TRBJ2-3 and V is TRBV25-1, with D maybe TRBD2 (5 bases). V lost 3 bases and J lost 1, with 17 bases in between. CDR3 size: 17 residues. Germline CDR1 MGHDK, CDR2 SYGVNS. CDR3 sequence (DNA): TGTGCCAGCAGTGAGTTTACTAGTTGGGTTGGCACAGATACGCAGTATTTT. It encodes CASSEFTSWVGTDTQYF.

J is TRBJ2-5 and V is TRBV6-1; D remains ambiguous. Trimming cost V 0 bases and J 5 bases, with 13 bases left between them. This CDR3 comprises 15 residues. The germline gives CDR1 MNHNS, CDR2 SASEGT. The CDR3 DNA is TGTGCCAGCAGTGAAGCGCGGATTATCTGGGAGACCCAGTACTTC. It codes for CASSEARIIWETQYF.

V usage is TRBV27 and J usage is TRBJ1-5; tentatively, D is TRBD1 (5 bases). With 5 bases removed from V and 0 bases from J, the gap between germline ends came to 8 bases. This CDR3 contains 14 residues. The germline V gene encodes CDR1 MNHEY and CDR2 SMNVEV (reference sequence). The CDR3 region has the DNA TGTGCCAGCAGTCATAGGGGTAGCAATCAGCCCCAGCATTTT. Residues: CASSHRGSNQPQHF.

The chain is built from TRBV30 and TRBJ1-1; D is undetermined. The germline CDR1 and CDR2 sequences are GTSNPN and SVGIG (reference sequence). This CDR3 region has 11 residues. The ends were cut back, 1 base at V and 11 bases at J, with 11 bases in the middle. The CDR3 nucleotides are TGTGCCTGGAGTGACTCCCCCCTGGCTTTCTTT. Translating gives CAWSDSPLAFF.

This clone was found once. The CDR3 DNA reads TGTGCCAGCAGCGCCGGGACAGGCACATACAAATACGAGCAGTACTTC. It specifies CASSAGTGTYKYEQYF. J is TRBJ2-7 and V is TRBV5-5, with 8 bases lining up with TRBD1. The CDR3 extends over 16 amino acids. The V gene's germline CDR1 is SGHKS and CDR2 YYEKEE (reference sequence). J was trimmed by 4 bases and V by 4 bases; bases with no gene match: 13.